Listed here are 15 T cell receptor beta chains from one sample, sequenced in a study of Graves' ophthalmopathy and Graves' hyperthyroidism. Investigators amplified TCR beta CDR3 regions from RNA transcripts. Second-round multiplex PCR followed a first-round RT-PCR using HTBI primers. A single record per CDR3 protein comes from TCRdb applying MiXCR to the multiplex PCR reads. The sample includes roughly 400,000 distinct CDR3 sequences, 15% to 17% of them seen just once. Sequenced input: peripheral blood. The receptor set was obtained from a woman in her late teens or twenties with stable Graves' hyperthyroidism.

This clonotype was counted many times. V usage is TRBV6-1 and J usage is TRBJ1-5; 7 positions match TRBD1. This CDR3 comprises 19 residues. Germline V gene sequence: CDR1 MNHNS, CDR2 SASEGT. Trimming took 0 bases from V and 0 from J; bases not matched to a gene: 11. In DNA form, the CDR3 reads TGTGCCAGCAGTGAAGCGCTCTGGACAGGATATTATAGCAATCAGCCCCAGCATTTT. Translation gives CASSEALWTGYYSNQPQHF.

V usage is TRBV4-1 and J usage is TRBJ1-1; weak D call: TRBD1 (6 bases). The CDR3 is 15 amino acids. Trimming removed 1 base at V and 0 bases at J, with 9 bases between. CDR1 is MGHRA and CDR2 is YSYEKL in the germline V gene. The CDR3 is CASSQGGHMNTEAFF. In DNA, the CDR3 is TGCGCCAGCAGCCAAGGGGGGCATATGAACACTGAAGCTTTCTTT.

The genes are TRBV12-3 or TRBV12-4 and TRBJ1-2; D unresolved. Trimming cost V 5 bases and J 4 bases, with 17 bases left between them. The CDR3 sequence is 15 residues long. For the CDR3, the DNA is TGTGCCAGCAGTGTTTGGCAGACAACTCTCTATGGCTACACCTTC. Its protein is CASSVWQTTLYGYTF.

This clonotype was recorded many times. The DNA of the CDR3 is TGCAGCGTTGGGTCGGCGGGCCCGAGCTCCTACGAGCAGTACTTC. It codes for CSVGSAGPSSYEQYF. The chain uses TRBV29-1 and TRBJ2-7; maybe TRBD2 (5 bases). V was trimmed by 4 bases and J by 0 bases, leaving 16 bases between them. Germline-derived CDR1 and CDR2 are SQVTM and ANQGSEA. This CDR3 comprises 15 residues.

This clonotype showed up just a few times. V and J are TRBV30 and TRBJ1-1; no firm D call. Germline V gene sequence: CDR1 GTSNPN, CDR2 SVGIG (reference sequence). The V and J ends lost 4 bases and 1 base respectively, with 13 bases between them. There are 14 residues in the CDR3. The CDR3 spells CAWMIPGRNTEAFF. CDR3 bases: TGTGCCTGGATGATCCCGGGGAGGAACACTGAAGCTTTCTTT.

V usage is TRBV5-1 and J usage is TRBJ2-2, with D maybe TRBD1 (5 bases). The V and J ends lost 5 bases and 0 bases respectively, with 11 bases between them. CDR1 is SGHRS and CDR2 is YFSETQ in the germline V gene. The length of the CDR3 is 15 residues. Here the CDR3 reads CASRPDSANTGELFF. DNA of the CDR3: TGCGCCAGCAGGCCCGACAGCGCGAACACCGGGGAGCTGTTTTTT.

This clonotype has a handful of counts. The V call is TRBV19, the J call TRBJ2-7; 9 bases fit TRBD1. The J segment lost 4 bases and the V segment lost 5 bases, leaving 6 bases of the junction unmatched. From germline, CDR1 is LNHDA and CDR2 SQIVND (reference sequence). The CDR3 is 14 residues long. In DNA, the CDR3 is TGTGCCAGTAGTCACCAGGACAGGGGTTACGAGCAGTACTTC. Residues: CASSHQDRGYEQYF.

This clonotype appeared a few times. The chain is built from TRBV2 and TRBJ2-5; 11 bases match TRBD2. J was trimmed by 2 bases and V by 5 bases; bases with no gene match: 7. The CDR3 consists of 16 residues. The germline V gene has CDR1 SNHLY and CDR2 FYNNEI. The CDR3 coding sequence is TGTGCCAGCAGTTCTCCGACTAGCGGGGATCAAGAGACCCAGTACTTC. Protein: CASSSPTSGDQETQYF.

This clonotype was found many times. The chain links TRBV29-1 to TRBJ2-2, with D maybe TRBD1 (5 bases). Trimming took off 4 bases at V and 4 bases at J, with 10 bases between the two ends. Germline CDR1 is SQVTM and CDR2 is ANQGSEA. The CDR3 runs 13 residues. The CDR3: CSVGVTVTGELFF. Written as DNA, the CDR3 is TGCAGCGTTGGGGTGACAGTCACCGGGGAGCTGTTTTTT.

This clonotype was counted between two and nine times. This chain connects TRBV6-2 or TRBV6-3 to TRBJ2-3; 9 bases map to TRBD2. This CDR3 region has 15 residues. J was trimmed by 5 bases and V by 4 bases; bases with no gene match: 7. Germline values: CDR1 MNHEY, CDR2 SVGEGT. CDR3 region: CASSLAGGFGDTQYF. The DNA for the CDR3 is TGTGCCAGCAGTTTGGCGGGGGGGTTTGGAGATACGCAGTATTTT.

This clonotype was counted at least ten times. The V call is TRBV11-1, the J call TRBJ2-7; D gene unclear. V lost 2 bases, J lost 5 bases, and 10 bases lay in between. The germline CDR1 and CDR2 sequences are SGHAT and FQDESV (reference sequence). The CDR3 has 13 residues. CDR3 DNA sequence: TGTGCCAGCAGCTTAACACACGCCCACGAGCAGTACTTC. Translation: CASSLTHAHEQYF.

This clonotype showed up many times. The V gene is TRBV6-1, the J gene TRBJ2-7, with 7 bases lining up with TRBD2. There are 14 residues in the CDR3. V trimming: 5 bases; J trimming: 4 bases; junction bases outside the gene matches: 8. Germline values: CDR1 MNHNS, CDR2 SASEGT. The CDR3 here is CASSPGRGVYEQYF. The CDR3 nucleotides are TGTGCCAGCAGTCCGGGACGGGGGGTTTACGAGCAGTACTTC.

For the CDR3, the DNA is TGTGCCAGCAAGACTAGCGGGGTCTACAATGAGCAGTTCTTC. It yields the protein CASKTSGVYNEQFF. The gene calls are TRBV12-3 or TRBV12-4 and TRBJ2-1, with 11 bases that match TRBD2. V was pared by 7 bases and J by 3 bases, with 2 bases of the junction left unmatched. This CDR3 has 14 amino acids.

The chain employs TRBV6-1 and TRBJ1-2, with 8 bases that match TRBD1. The germline V gene has CDR1 MNHNS and CDR2 SASEGT. With 6 bases clipped from V and 4 bases from J, the junction kept 7 bases outside the gene matches. The CDR3 is made up of 14 amino acids. CDR3 amino acids: CASRAGTGTYGYTF. As DNA, the CDR3 is TGTGCCAGCAGGGCCGGGACAGGTACCTATGGCTACACCTTC.

Ten or more counts support this clonotype. The chain links TRBV15 to TRBJ1-3; 8 bases agree with TRBD1. J gave up 7 bases and V 3 bases, and 2 bases lay outside the gene matches. The germline gives CDR1 LNHNV, CDR2 YYDKDF (reference sequence). The CDR3 has 13 residues. The CDR3: CATSRDRVNTIYF. The CDR3 region has the DNA TGTGCCACCAGCAGGGACAGGGTCAACACCATATATTTT.